The 8 T cell receptor beta chains below all came from one sample that was sequenced in a study of T-cell reconstitution after alpha-beta-depleted transplantation in children. The TCRbeta library was prepared with unique molecular identifiers. TCRdb re-called the PCR reads through MiXCR, storing one row per CDR3 protein. The data contain approximately 640,000 distinct CDR3 sequences, roughly 15% of them singletons. The source was PBMCs from the stem cell graft donor, collected from the stem cell graft. Every receptor here comes from a human donor who donated a stem cell graft to a child with acute myeloid leukemia.

This chain links TRBV7-2 with TRBJ2-3, with D possibly matching TRBD1 (6 bases). The germline V and J ends were trimmed by 4 bases and 5 bases, with 16 bases remaining between them. The CDR3 is 15 residues long. Germline V gene lookup returns CDR1 SGHTA and CDR2 FQGNSA. The DNA of the CDR3 is TGTGCCAGCAGCTCCTTTGGGGGCGGGTTAGATACGCAGTATTTT. Translated, it gives CASSSFGGGLDTQYF.

This chain connects TRBV6-8 to TRBJ2-5, with D perhaps TRBD2 (7 bases). The V end lost 7 bases, the J end lost 5 bases, and 23 bases lay between the germline ends. This CDR3 spans 16 amino acids. In germline, CDR1 is MNHGY, CDR2 SAAAGT. DNA of the CDR3: TGTGCCAGCAAAATCGAGCACGCGGGGGCCGAGGAGACCCAGTACTTC. Its protein is CASKIEHAGAEETQYF.

Many counts were recorded for this clonotype. The V and J genes are TRBV7-3 and TRBJ2-1; perhaps TRBD2 as D (5 bases). The ends were cut back, 1 base at V and 7 bases at J, with 8 bases in the middle. The CDR3 extends over 13 amino acids. Germline CDR1 and CDR2: SGHTA and FQGTGA. In DNA, the CDR3 is TGTGCCAGCAGCTTAAGAGAGGGAAATGAGCAGTTCTTC. Translating gives CASSLREGNEQFF.

This clonotype has at least ten counts. The V gene is TRBV20-1, the J gene TRBJ2-7, with 7 bases aligning to TRBD2. V was pared by 8 bases and J by 5 bases, with 12 bases of the junction left unmatched. The germline CDR1 and CDR2 sequences are DFQATT and SNEGSKA (reference sequence). This CDR3 contains 13 residues. The CDR3 DNA reads TGCAGTTGCGGGGGAGCTGGGCCTGACGAGCAGTACTTC. This encodes CSCGGAGPDEQYF.

This clonotype was seen at least ten times. The genes are TRBV12-3 or TRBV12-4 and TRBJ2-7; maybe TRBD1 (5 bases). The CDR3 runs 13 residues. V was shortened by 6 bases and J by 7 bases, with 16 bases between the two germline ends. The CDR3, as DNA: TGTGCCAGCAGCTACGGACAACCGAGGGAGCAGTACTTC. Translation: CASSYGQPREQYF.

This clonotype was recorded only once. This chain joins TRBV7-8 and TRBJ1-5; TRBD1 aligns across 10 bases. Losses at the gene ends were 5 bases for V and 5 bases for J; bases not matched to a gene: 6. The CDR3 is made up of 15 amino acids. Germline values: CDR1 SGHVS, CDR2 FQNEAQ. The chain's CDR3 is CASSPGGTGDQPQHF. CDR3 nucleotide sequence: TGTGCCAGCAGCCCAGGCGGGACAGGGGATCAGCCCCAGCATTTT. The full variable domain, in which reference TRBV7-8 and TRBJ1-5 provide the parts outside the CDR3, is GAGVSQSPRYKVAKRGQDVALRCDPISGHVSLFWYQQALGQGPEFLTYFQNEAQLDKSGLPSDRFFAERPEGSVSTLKIQRTQQEDSAVYLCASSPGGTGDQPQHFGDGTRLSIL.

This clonotype appeared a few times. This rearrangement joins TRBV7-9 to TRBJ1-1; 9 bases match TRBD1. The ends lost 5 bases at V and 3 bases at J; junction bases unmatched: 7. This CDR3 region has 15 residues. Germline loops: CDR1 SEHNR, CDR2 FQNEAQ (reference sequence). CDR3 region: CASSGYRGRDTEAFF. CDR3 nucleotide sequence: TGTGCCAGCAGCGGGTACAGGGGGCGAGACACTGAAGCTTTCTTT.

This clonotype was observed at least ten times. This chain joins TRBV20-1 and TRBJ2-7, with 7 positions matching TRBD1. The CDR3 loop spans 15 amino acids. The germline V gene has CDR1 DFQATT and CDR2 SNEGSKA (reference sequence). V dropped 3 bases and J dropped 5; count of bases not matched to a gene: 13. The CDR3: CSARDATTGFNEQYV. DNA of the CDR3: TGCAGTGCTAGGGACGCGACGACAGGGTTTAACGAGCAGTACGTC.